This entry is about one T cell receptor beta chain. The antigen remains undetermined. The sample comes from a study of monozygotic twins with inflammatory bowel disease. Study-wide findings and caveats: Compared with healthy co-twins, IBD patients showed reduced TCRbeta repertoire diversity by inverse Simpson.

Blood samples measuring around 2.5 ml were taken per donor. Germline assignment: CDR1 SQVTM and CDR2 ANQGSEA. The CDR3 consists of 13 residues. TCRdb re-called the 5' RACE reads, yielding one record per CDR3 amino acid sequence without DNA. Found here are 200,000 to 250,000 distinct CDR3 sequences; the top ten clones hold roughly 7.7%. The sequence derives from a human donor with ulcerative colitis or Crohn's disease, or a healthy co-twin of an affected twin (not recorded which). J is TRBJ2-3 and V is TRBV29-1; TCRdb outputs TRBD1, but without DNA this stays unchecked. Sequencing was done on a sample of blood. CDR3: CSAGQGAGGTQYF.